This entry describes one T cell receptor beta chain. This sample stems from a study of T cell responses to AZD1222 COVID-19 vaccine. The repertoire was sequenced with immunoSEQ multiplex PCR; TCRdb's copy has only in-frame clones and lacks some. Here the sample spans under 150,000 clones, about 90% being singletons. Germline CDR1 is SGHAT and CDR2 is FQNNGV. The CDR3 contains 11 residues. Trimming shortened V by 11 bases and J by 4 bases, and 9 bases separated the two germline ends. The clonotype originates from an adult in good health. This rearrangement joins TRBV11-2 to TRBJ1-3; D ambiguous. The source material was peripheral blood, sampled on day 0 of MenACWY control vaccination. This chain's CDR3 is CALGAGNTIYF. CDR3 in DNA: TGTGCCCTCGGAGCGGGAAACACCATATATTTT. Variable domain in full (rest from reference TRBV11-2 and TRBJ1-3): EAGVAQSPRYKIIEKRQSVAFWCNPISGHATLYWYQQILGQGPKLLIQFQNNGVVDDSQLPKDRFSAERLKGVDSTLKIQPAKLEDSAVYLCALGAGNTIYFGEGSWLTVV.